Described below is a single T cell receptor (beta chain) sequence and its context. It has no known antigen specificity. The cohort was made up of 650 to 700 healthy bone marrow donors. At the time of sampling, every cohort member was nominally healthy, though immune exposures that went unrecorded were likely present. The donor was CMV seronegative and was included in the group of approximately 350 seronegative cohort members. A peripheral blood sample was provided by each donor, and peripheral blood mononuclear cells were used for TCR beta sequencing. The Qiagen DNeasy Blood Extraction Kit was used to extract genomic DNA from the blood cell samples. The sample comes from a study of cytomegalovirus exposure and HLA in healthy donors (dated by TCRdb to the late 2010s). Concerning the study at large: An earlier analysis of several hundred of the donors reported 276 Gb of sequence data and approximately 110 million unique TCR beta sequences from some 180 million T cells. An early release that covered several hundred HLA-typed donors contained around 300 gigabases of sequencing data and tens of millions of unique TCR sequences. Among the roughly 400 genotyped donors, more than 70% belonged to the genetic ancestry cluster associated with self-reported Caucasian donors. The aim of the study was to test whether cataloging public T cell receptors could identify signatures of past pathogen exposure. The study used immunosequencing to profile the T cell repertoires of approximately 640 subjects and linked those repertoires to cytomegalovirus serostatus. In addition to the first cohort of 650 to 750 subjects, a separate validation cohort of 130 or so different subjects was used. To predict cytomegalovirus infection status, the study brought together high-throughput TCR immunosequencing, statistical association of individual TCRs with disease status, and machine learning. A later analysis re-examined previously published TCR beta repertoires from 600 to 700 donors and added high-resolution HLA genotyping to investigate patterns of TCR occurrence. In the later analysis, no new phenotypic data were used to find candidate immune exposures; instead, reliance was placed on TCR beta sequences and their occurrence across donors. To decide whether each TCR beta V gene segment behaved as functional or pseudogenic, an earlier analysis of nearly 600 of the donors relied on high-throughput TCR beta sequencing. Donor age, sex, ethnicity and CMV serostatus were compiled alongside the repertoire data. A later genetic analysis used genome-wide SNP genotypes for about 55% of the 666 donors, treating that subset as a discovery cohort. All discovery cohort repertoires had been generated using a single sequencing platform. HLA typing included class I and class II loci at four-digit resolution. The number of typed donors differed by locus: roughly 629-640 for A, B, C, DRB1 and DQB1; 522 for DQA1; some 590 for DPA1; and around 490 for DPB1. Roughly 5 DR-DQ haplotypes were handled as single units for association and clustering, since linkage in the cohort was strong. On average, around 200,000 unique TCR beta nucleotide sequences were sequenced per donor among more than 350 genotyped donors of the cohort, with roughly 18% of those sequences being non-productive. On the study overall, not on this receptor specifically: A cluster of highly shared sequence variants was judged likely to be a technical artifact of the sequencing pipeline. In an earlier analysis of under 600 of the donors, most TCR beta V segments were observed in productive rearrangements about 90% or about 30% of the time, broadly matching IMGT annotations. According to a later analysis, TCR association rates differed among HLA loci, with DRB1 alleles showing the most associated TCRs and HLA-C alleles showing the fewest. In a later analysis, 15,000 to 20,000 TCR beta sequences were associated with specific HLA alleles at a false discovery rate of 0.05. A later genetic analysis reported fewer N-insertions in productive TCRs among donors in an Asian-associated ancestry cluster than the 666-donor mean. Immune exposure information for the cohort was limited to CMV serostatus. In this cohort, only TCR beta chains were sequenced, and detectable features were limited by the absence of alpha or paired-chain data. An association between a missense DCLRE1C variant and V-gene and J-gene trimming of TCR beta chains was found in a later genetic analysis and replicated in an independent cohort. A later analysis found that most CMV-associated TCR beta chains appeared HLA-restricted, with HLA associations seemingly driven largely by CMV exposure. The classifier was reported to diagnose cytomegalovirus status with high specificity and sensitivity in both the original cohort and the validation cohort. The presence/absence analyses assumed that sequencing depth was roughly uniform across donors, and that assumption may not be true. A further reported finding was that TCR beta sequences accurately predicted the HLA-A and HLA-B alleles for most subjects in the first cohort. The study gave a list of 150 to 200 TCR beta chains associated with cytomegalovirus. Because counts were too low, about 17 rarely observed V segments, including chromosome 9 orphons, were excluded from the earlier analysis of roughly 580 of the donors. A later analysis found that HLA-associated TCR beta chains were more clonally expanded and had lower generation probabilities than equally common non-associated chains. Because HLA typing was missing for some donors at each locus, association tests included only the typed subset. Strong co-occurrence of HLA alleles, especially DR and DQ, made assigning TCR associations to individual alleles difficult. Three of the identified cytomegalovirus-associated TCR beta chains were confirmed in vitro to be specific for cytomegalovirus antigens. It was suggested by the authors that the approach could potentially be generalized to other disease states and immunological phenotypes. While some public TCRs were present in many individuals, most TCR sequences turned up only very rarely across donors. Because the 87-base-pair reads could not distinguish some IMGT-functional V segments, including TRBV6-2 and TRBV6-3, those segments were excluded. Linkage disequilibrium might explain the correlated functional status among segregating V segments, but an unknown experimental factor could not be excluded. According to a later analysis, parvovirus B19, influenza, CMV and Epstein-Barr virus appeared linked to several top co-occurrence clusters.

The library relied on the immunoSEQ multiplex PCR assay. For the multiplex PCR, a mixture combining 60 forward primers for TCR Vbeta segments and 13 reverse primers for TCR Jbeta segments was used. Amplification of the CDR3 region of rearranged TCR beta genes was performed with a multiplex PCR assay on genomic DNA. Amplified TCR beta libraries were sequenced as 87-base-pair reads on the Illumina HiSeq System. The original methods were these. A later analysis tallied 75 million to 85 million unique TCR beta chains across the 666 repertoires, and approximately 9.9 million of those chains were shared by two or more donors. Raw reads were error-corrected and collapsed into unique sequences with a nearest-neighbor algorithm that merged closely related sequences to remove PCR and sequencing errors. Alignment of CDR3 sequences to IMGT reference sequences was used to assign V, D and J gene segments. For a sequence to be retained, a match of at least six nucleotides was required to both a V gene segment and a J gene segment. A rearrangement was called productive if the CDR3 had no stop codons and remained in frame with V and J, and every other rearrangement was called non-productive. CDR3 was defined by IMGT convention, running from the second conserved V-encoded cysteine to the conserved J-encoded phenylalanine. In an earlier analysis of just under 600 of the donors, sequences lacking an unambiguous match to a single V gene segment were excluded. In an earlier analysis of approximately 590 of the donors, a V segment was called functional when productive rearrangements were above 56.7%, and segregating when the standard deviation between donors exceeded 5%. A statistical classification framework was built to diagnose cytomegalovirus status from the catalog of TCR beta chain sequences. In a later analysis, V and J genes were assigned by comparing TCR nucleotide sequences against IMGT/GENE-DB human TR gene sequences. In a later analysis, CDR3 sequences and most-parsimonious VDJ recombination scenarios were assigned using the TCRdist pipeline. A later analysis defined each TCR beta chain by its CDR3 amino acid sequence plus V-gene family, and excluded reads lacking a unique V-gene family. A later analysis removed 550 to 700 highly shared, low-generation-probability nucleotide sequences to deal with suspected cross-contamination and a sequencing artifact. For each public chain, a later analysis derived a clonal expansion index from normalized ranks of inferred template counts within each repertoire. In a later analysis, generation probabilities were computed with a VDJ recombination model fitted to out-of-frame rearrangements, and the resulting probabilities were checked against IGoR. Hypergeometric tests were used in a later analysis to score TCR-TCR, TCR-HLA and TCR-CMV co-occurrence, with a repertoire-size bias correction applied to the TCR pairs. False discovery rates were estimated in a later analysis by permuting HLA or CMV assignments 20 times. In a later analysis, co-occurring TCRs were grouped using DBSCAN, with TCRdist sequence similarity added in when clustering inside HLA-allele-positive subsets. Repertoires with fewer than 30,000 or more than 120,000 public chains, plus five repertoires with anomalous nucleotide sharing, were excluded from co-occurrence clustering. TCRdb stores this immuneACCESS table with in-frame sequences only. Part of the clones is absent; in the studies checked, under half of the shortfall reflects unresolved V genes, and no reason is known for the rest. That table is the source of V, J and clone size, and D and trimming were worked out from the DNA. This sample's records show 65,000 to 85,000 clones. 1.3% to 1.5% of the sample lies in the top ten.

V ends up 5 bases short and J 8 bases short, with an unmatched junction base count of 10. Looking up the germline V gene yields CDR1 SGHAT and CDR2 FQNNGV. The CDR3 spans 15 residues, from the cysteine through the phenylalanine. CDR3 DNA is the only sequence kept; it has 45 bases, read in frame from the first base. The rearranged segments are TRBV11-2 and TRBJ2-1, and 9 bases in between align with TRBD1. The source is a woman in her sixties in good health and CMV-seronegative. The material sequenced was PBMCs. Read as DNA, the sequence is TGTGCCAGCAGCCCAGACGGGACAGGGATCCATGAGCAGTTCTTC. It is translated as CASSPDGTGIHEQFF.